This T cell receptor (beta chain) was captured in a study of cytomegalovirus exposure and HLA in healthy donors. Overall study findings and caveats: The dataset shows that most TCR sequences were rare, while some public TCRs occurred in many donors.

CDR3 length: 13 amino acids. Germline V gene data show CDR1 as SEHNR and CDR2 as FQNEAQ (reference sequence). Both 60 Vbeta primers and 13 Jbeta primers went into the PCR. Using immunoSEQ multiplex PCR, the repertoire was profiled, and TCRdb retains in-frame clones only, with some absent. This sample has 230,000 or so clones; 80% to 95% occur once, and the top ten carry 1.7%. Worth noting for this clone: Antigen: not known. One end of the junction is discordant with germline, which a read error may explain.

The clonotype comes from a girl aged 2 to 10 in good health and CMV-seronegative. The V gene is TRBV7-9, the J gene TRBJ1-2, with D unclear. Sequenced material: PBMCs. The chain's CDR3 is CASTVPGSLGYTF. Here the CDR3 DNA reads TGTGCCAGCACCGTTCCCGGGAGCCTCGGCTACACCTTT.